These T cell receptor beta chains were read from a single sample in a study of cytomegalovirus exposure and HLA in healthy donors. The data were produced by immunoSEQ multiplex PCR, yet TCRdb's version contains in-frame clones alone and is incomplete. Altogether 100,000 to 150,000 clones are present, less than 90% being singletons, with the ten largest covering 20%. The sequenced sample was PBMCs. Source of these receptors: a man in his late teens or twenties in good health and CMV-seropositive. The CDR3 runs from the conserved cysteine through the conserved F or W. A D gene is named only where the DNA matches it firmly. Size is stated for part of the rows, as once, few or many counts, or as a class when the clone is expanded.

d_gene,j_gene,v_gene,abundance,CDR3nt,CDR3aa
-,TRBJ1-3,TRBV19,few,TGTGCCAGTAGTATAGGGGCCGCTGGAAACACCATATATTTT,CASSIGAAGNTIYF
-,TRBJ1-1,TRBV27,once,TGTGCCAGCAGCTTACGTGGGGCCAACACTGAAGCTTTCTTT,CASSLRGANTEAFF
TRBD1,TRBJ1-2,TRBV5-1,few,TGCGCCAGCAGCCGCATTCCGGGACAGGGCTCTGGCTACACCTTC,CASSRIPGQGSGYTF
-,TRBJ2-7,TRBV4-1,-,TGCGCCAGCAGCCAAGCGAGGGGGGAAGACAGGGCGCAGTACTTC,CASSQARGEDRAQYF
-,TRBJ2-2,TRBV27,-,TGTGCCAGCAGTCCCCACCCGGGAAACCAGAACACCGGGGAGCTGTTTTTT,CASSPHPGNQNTGELFF
-,TRBJ2-1,TRBV13,-,TGTGCCAGCAGCCCAGGGTCCTCCTCCTACAATGAGCAGTTCTTC,CASSPGSSSYNEQFF
-,TRBJ2-5,TRBV19,few,TGTGCCAGTAGTATTGGCTACCAAGAGACCCAGTACTTC,CASSIGYQETQYF
TRBD1,TRBJ2-4,TRBV14,-,TGTGCCAGCAGCCGGACAGGGCCGATTCAGTACTTC,CASSRTGPIQYF
-,TRBJ1-2,TRBV6-6,-,TGTGCCAGCAGCCTCGGAGGGAGCTATGGCTACACCTTC,CASSLGGSYGYTF
-,TRBJ2-7,TRBV2,-,TGTGCCAGCAAGAGTCAGGGGCACTCCTACGAGCAGTACTTC,CASKSQGHSYEQYF
TRBD2,TRBJ2-3,TRBV13,-,TGTGCCAGCAGCCTGCGGGAGGGGGCGCCGTCAGATACGCAGTATTTT,CASSLREGAPSDTQYF
-,TRBJ1-5,TRBV4-1,-,TGCGCCAGCAGCCAAGAGCGGGTCGGGGTAGGCAATCAGCCCCAGCATTTT,CASSQERVGVGNQPQHF
TRBD1,TRBJ1-2,TRBV29-1,-,TGCAGCGTTGATAGACAGGGGGACTATGGCTACACCTTC,CSVDRQGDYGYTF
-,TRBJ2-5,TRBV2,-,TGTGCCAGCAGTGAGCTAGCGACGGAGACCCAGTACTTC,CASSELATETQYF
-,TRBJ1-2,TRBV19,-,TGTGCCAGTAGTTCGACCCCTACAGACCTCTATGGCTACACCTTC,CASSSTPTDLYGYTF
TRBD1,TRBJ2-4,TRBV28,-,TGTGCCAGCAGTTTACCAGGGGGCGCTTCTGGCAAAAACATTCAGTACTTC,CASSLPGGASGKNIQYF
-,TRBJ1-1,TRBV27,-,TGTGCCAGCAGCCGGAGCAACACTGAAGCTTTCTTT,CASSRSNTEAFF